The TCR beta chain described here comes from a study of OX40 agonist ivuxolimab in advanced cancers. Regarding the research as a whole: The costimulatory receptor OX40 (CD134) was targeted by ivuxolimab, a fully human IgG2 agonistic monoclonal antibody. Intravenous ivuxolimab was administered to patients every 2 weeks at six dose levels: 0.01, 0.1, 0.3, 1.5, 3 and 10 mg/kg. Among the approximately 50 dose-escalation patients, around 20 had hepatocellular carcinoma, 15 or so melanoma, 9 renal cell carcinoma and 9 head and neck cancer. In the dose-escalation cohort, more than 75% of patients were male, and the mean age was around 60 years, with a range of roughly 20 to 80. Prior anti-PD-1, anti-PD-L1 or anti-CTLA-4 therapy was permitted, and checkpoint inhibitors had been received by less than 45% of dose-escalation patients. Partial responses occurred in three dose-escalation patients, of whom one had hepatocellular carcinoma and two had cutaneous melanoma. The purpose of peripheral TCRbeta sequencing was to test whether ivuxolimab changed TCR sequence diversity and led to clonal T-cell expansion. The monotherapy dose-escalation portion (N of about 49 patients) of the phase I ivuxolimab trial is reported in the paper. Overall study results and their limits: Antigen specificity was not determined for the clonally expanded peripheral T cells. After ivuxolimab, more expanded clones were found on average in CD8+ T cells than in CD4+ T cells. Low levels of normalized T-cell clonal expansion were also seen in some patients who did not respond. At doses from 0.1 to 3.0 mg/kg, clonal expansion was seen in both CD4+ and CD8+ blood T cells between baseline and week 6. In the 0.1-3.0 mg/kg groups, partial responders had among the lowest normalized peripheral clonal expansion, particularly in CD8+ T cells.

Genomic DNA was extracted from sorted cells for sequencing of the TCRbeta CDR3 region. The immunoSEQ Assay was used to sequence the TCRbeta CDR3 regions. TCRdb obtained this table from immuneACCESS and retained in-frame rearrangements with V and J assigned. These tables miss some clones; where compared with another copy, unresolved V genes account for less than half of the shortfall, and the remainder is unexplained. The sample table holds more than 85,000 clones, of which around 88% were seen once. The ten most abundant clones make up roughly 0.5% of the sample. With respect to this clone: Its specific antigen is unknown. Per-base quality was not reported, and no clone a single base away is much larger than it.

The germline V gene sets CDR1 to KGHSH and CDR2 to LQKENI. The germline V end is reduced by 1 base and the J end by 5 bases; junction bases left unmatched: 5. There are 15 amino acids in the CDR3, from cysteine to phenylalanine inclusive. CDR3 DNA only is kept here, 45 bases in frame from base 1. The trial excluded patients who had a history of autoimmune disease or who were on systemic immunosuppression. Peripheral blood for TCR sequencing was drawn from every dose cohort at baseline, at cycle 4 day 1 and at cycle 7 day 1. Samples came from an open-label, multicenter, first-in-human phase I dose-escalation trial of ivuxolimab. The trial enrolled adults with locally advanced or metastatic head and neck squamous cell, hepatocellular, melanoma or renal cell carcinoma. CD4+ and CD8+ T cells were sorted separately from peripheral blood before TCR sequencing.

The starting material was CD4+ or CD8+ T cells sorted from blood, obtained in a trial of the OX40 agonist ivuxolimab. The sequence was obtained from an adult with an advanced solid tumor such as melanoma, head and neck, liver or kidney cancer. The chain joins TRBV18 to TRBJ1-5, and TRBD1 aligns with 7 junction nucleotides. The nucleotides are TGTGCCAGCTCACCACAACGGACAGGCGATCAGCCCCAGCATTTT. Protein translation: CASSPQRTGDQPQHF.